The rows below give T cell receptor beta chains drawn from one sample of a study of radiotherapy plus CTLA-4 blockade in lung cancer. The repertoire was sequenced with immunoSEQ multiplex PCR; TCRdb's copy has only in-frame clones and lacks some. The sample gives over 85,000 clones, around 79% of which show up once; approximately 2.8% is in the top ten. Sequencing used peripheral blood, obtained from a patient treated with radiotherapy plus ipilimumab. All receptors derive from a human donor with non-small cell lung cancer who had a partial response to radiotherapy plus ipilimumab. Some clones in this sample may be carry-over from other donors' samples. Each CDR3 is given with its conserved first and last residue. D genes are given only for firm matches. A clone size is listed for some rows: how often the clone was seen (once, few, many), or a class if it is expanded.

TGCGCCAGCAGCTTGTTCCGGGGGGAAGAGACCCAGTACTTC	CASSLFRGEETQYF	TRBV5-1	TRBJ2-5	NA	TRBD2
TGTGCCAGCGAACCCCGGAACAGGATGAACACTGAAGCTTTCTTT	CASEPRNRMNTEAFF	TRBV5-5	TRBJ1-1	NA	NA
TGTGCCTGGAGTGTAGTAGGGGCAAGAGGCTACACCTTC	CAWSVVGARGYTF	TRBV30	TRBJ1-2	NA	NA
TGTGCCATCAGCCGTACAGGGGCAGATACGCAGTATTTT	CAISRTGADTQYF	TRBV10-3	TRBJ2-3	NA	TRBD1
TGTGCCAGCAGCTCTAGCGGGGGGAAAGATACGCAGTATTTT	CASSSSGGKDTQYF	TRBV11-1	TRBJ2-3	NA	TRBD2
TGTGCCAGCAGTTACTCGGACAACCCCCAGAACGAGCAGTACTTC	CASSYSDNPQNEQYF	TRBV6-5	TRBJ2-7	NA	NA
TGTGCCAGCAGCTTAGACAGAGCAAGCTCCTACAATGAGCAGTTCTTC	CASSLDRASSYNEQFF	TRBV7-8	TRBJ2-1	few	NA
TGTGCCAGCGGACTCTGGGATGTACAGGGGTATCAGCCCCAGCATTTT	CASGLWDVQGYQPQHF	TRBV28	TRBJ1-5	NA	TRBD1
TGCGCCAGCAGCCCGGGGACAGGGGGCAGAGGAAAAACTGTTTTT	CASSPGTGGRGKTVF	TRBV5-1	TRBJ1-4	NA	TRBD1
TGTGCCAGCAGATCGGGACTAGCGGGAGGTAATGAGCAGTTCTTC	CASRSGLAGGNEQFF	TRBV28	TRBJ2-1	NA	TRBD2
TGCAGCGTTGTGGGAGGGGAGACCCAGTACTTC	CSVVGGETQYF	TRBV29-1	TRBJ2-5	few	TRBD2
TGTGCCAGCAGTTACCGTAGCGGGGTGTCAGATACGCAGTATTTT	CASSYRSGVSDTQYF	TRBV6-5	TRBJ2-3	few	TRBD2
TGTGCCAGCGGGGGGGCCGGGGGTGACTACGAGCAGTACTTC	CASGGAGGDYEQYF	TRBV7-6	TRBJ2-7	NA	NA
TGTGCCAGCAGTCGTGACAGGGAGGCTCAGCCCCAGCATTTT	CASSRDREAQPQHF	TRBV6-5	TRBJ1-5	once	TRBD1
TGTGCCAGCAGCCTGGGTGGAGGGCGGTATGAAAAACTGTTTTTT	CASSLGGGRYEKLFF	TRBV7-2	TRBJ1-4	NA	NA
TGTGCCAGCAGCCCACCCGGGAACTATGGCTACACCTTC	CASSPPGNYGYTF	TRBV9	TRBJ1-2	NA	NA
TGTGCCAGCAGCCGGGGACTAGCGGGGGGGCAGAAAGATACGCAGTATTTT	CASSRGLAGGQKDTQYF	TRBV14	TRBJ2-3	NA	TRBD2
TGTGCCAGCAGCACCCAGGGGAGCAATCAGCCCCAGCATTTT	CASSTQGSNQPQHF	TRBV9	TRBJ1-5	NA	NA
TGTGCCAGCAGCCTTGGCAGCAGGGGATCCTTCCAGTACTTC	CASSLGSRGSFQYF	TRBV14	TRBJ2-7	NA	NA